Here is one T cell receptor (beta chain) with its context. Antigen specificity is unknown. This sample is drawn from a study of cytomegalovirus exposure and HLA in healthy donors. General study results and limits: TCR beta chains numbering 150 to 200 were designated cytomegalovirus-associated.

Data came from immunoSEQ multiplex PCR; TCRdb stores just in-frame clones and leaves some out. The sample yields 76,000 or so clones, roughly 95% seen once. This CDR3 is built from 16 residues. V was trimmed by 0 bases and J by 0 bases, leaving 10 bases between them. Germline CDR1 is SEHNR and CDR2 is FQNEAQ (reference sequence). V and J are TRBV7-9 and TRBJ2-3; no definite D call. Material: PBMCs. The sequence was obtained from a young woman in good health and CMV-seropositive. The CDR3 DNA sequence: TGTGCCAGCAGCTTAGCGGCAGGATTAAGCACAGATACGCAGTATTTT. Residues: CASSLAAGLSTDTQYF. The full variable domain, with the rest looked up from reference TRBV7-9 and TRBJ2-3, is DTGVSQNPRHKITKRGQNVTFRCDPISEHNRLYWYRQTLGQGPEFLTYFQNEAQLEKSRLLSDRFSAERPKGSFSTLEIQRTEQGDSAMYLCASSLAAGLSTDTQYFGPGTRLTVL.